One sample yielded the 22 T cell receptor beta chains listed below, sequenced in a study of T-cell reconstitution after alpha-beta-depleted transplantation in children. The authors prepared the TCRbeta library with unique molecular identifiers. TCRdb called the PCR reads again in MiXCR, with one record for every CDR3 protein. The repertoire consists of around 600,000 distinct CDR3 sequences, with approximately 15% occurring once and the leading ten covering approximately 1%. This specimen was PBMCs from the stem cell graft donor, taken from the stem cell graft. Receptors originate from a human donor who donated a stem cell graft to a child with acute myeloid leukemia.

This clonotype was detected many times. V is TRBV7-2 and J is TRBJ1-1, with 10 positions matching TRBD1. V lost 5 bases and J lost 4; bases outside the gene matches: 10. The CDR3 totals 16 residues. Germline CDR1 is SGHTA and CDR2 is FQGNSA. The chain's CDR3 is CASSPTGGRRSTEAFF. DNA for the CDR3: TGTGCCAGCAGCCCGACAGGGGGCAGAAGGAGCACTGAAGCTTTCTTT.

This clonotype was observed at least ten times. The rearrangement links TRBV29-1 to TRBJ1-4; possible D gene TRBD1, 5 bases. Looked up from germline, CDR1 is SQVTM and CDR2 is ANQGSEA. The CDR3 contains 15 residues. Trimming cost V 4 bases and J 5 bases, with 17 bases left between them. The CDR3 region has the DNA TGCAGCGTTGCTCCAGGGTTCCCCAAGAATGAAAAACTGTTTTTT. Translation gives CSVAPGFPKNEKLFF.

V gene TRBV20-1 combines with J gene TRBJ2-7; the D is unclear. The CDR3 is made up of 14 amino acids. Trimming took 3 bases from V and 0 from J, leaving 12 bases between them. CDR1 is DFQATT, CDR2 SNEGSKA, per germline (reference sequence). CDR3 protein: CSARRTLSSYEQYV. The CDR3 DNA reads TGCAGTGCTAGGAGGACGCTTAGCTCCTACGAGCAGTACGTC.

This clonotype was counted only a few times. The chain links TRBV15 to TRBJ2-5; the D gene is possibly TRBD2 (7 bases). CDR3 size: 15 residues. Per germline, CDR1 LNHNV and CDR2 YYDKDF (reference sequence). Trimming left V 3 bases short and J 7 bases short, with 18 bases between. Here the CDR3 reads CATSSVRGPHRTQYF. CDR3 bases: TGTGCCACCAGCAGTGTGCGGGGGCCACATCGGACCCAGTACTTC. The whole variable domain, remainder taken from reference TRBV15 and TRBJ2-5, is DAMVIQNPRYQVTQFGKPVTLSCSQTLNHNVMYWYQQKSSQAPKLLFHYYDKDFNNEADTPDNFQSRRPNTSFCFLDIRSPGLGDTAMYLCATSSVRGPHRTQYFGPGTRLLVL.

This clonotype was seen a few times. This sequence joins TRBV5-5 and TRBJ2-7; no clear D gene. V gave up 0 bases and J gave up 3 bases, with 10 bases separating them. CDR1 and CDR2 (germline): SGHKS, YYEKEE (reference sequence). The CDR3 length is 14 residues. In DNA, the CDR3 is TGTGCCAGCAGCTTGGCACTACCTCTCTACGAGCAGTACTTC. Its protein product is CASSLALPLYEQYF.

This clonotype was recorded at least ten times. The chain uses TRBV20-1 and TRBJ1-1; 7 bases are shared with TRBD1. The germline CDR1 and CDR2 sequences are DFQATT and SNEGSKA (reference sequence). V lost 6 bases to trimming and J lost 0 bases; unmatched junction nucleotides: 13. The CDR3 runs to 16 residues. The CDR3 DNA reads TGCAGTGCACGTAGCTGGGACAGCAGAATGAACACTGAAGCTTTCTTT. As protein: CSARSWDSRMNTEAFF.

The V and J genes are TRBV5-1 and TRBJ2-6; 9 positions agree with TRBD1. The CDR3 spans 15 residues. Trimming cost V 5 bases and J 2 bases; bases outside gene matches: 2. Germline lookup yields CDR1 SGHRS and CDR2 YFSETQ. Written as DNA, the CDR3 is TGCGCCAGCAGGGGACAGGGAGCTGGGGCCAACGTCCTGACTTTC. Amino acids: CASRGQGAGANVLTF.

The V and J genes are TRBV11-2 and TRBJ1-1; TRBD1 is a possible D gene (5 bases). Germline CDR1 and CDR2: SGHAT and FQNNGV. The CDR3 is made up of 17 amino acids. The ends were cut back, 0 bases at V and 4 bases at J, with 18 bases in the middle. CDR3 protein: CASSLDRVGRSGTEAFF. CDR3 bases: TGTGCCAGCAGCTTAGACCGAGTGGGGCGCTCGGGCACTGAAGCTTTCTTT.

This clonotype was picked up a small number of times. This chain joins TRBV18 and TRBJ2-5; 13 positions agree with TRBD2. The V gene end was trimmed by 5 bases and the J gene end by 0 bases; junction bases not matched to a gene: 0. The CDR3 loop spans 15 amino acids. Per the germline V gene, CDR1 is KGHSH and CDR2 is LQKENI. CDR3 bases: TGTGCCAGCTCAGGACTAGCGGGGGACCAAGAGACCCAGTACTTC. This codes for CASSGLAGDQETQYF. Based on the CDR3 plus reference TRBV18 and TRBJ2-5, the full variable domain is NAGVMQNPRHLVRRRGQEARLRCSPMKGHSHVYWYRQLPEEGLKFMVYLQKENIIDESGMPKERFSAEFPKEGPSILRIQQVVRGDSAAYFCASSGLAGDQETQYFGPGTRLLVL.

This clonotype was seen many times. V is TRBV20-1 and J is TRBJ1-1; TRBD1 aligns across 7 bases. V gave up 5 bases and J gave up 3 bases; unmatched junction bases: 9. The germline gives CDR1 DFQATT, CDR2 SNEGSKA (reference sequence). The CDR3 runs to 14 residues. For the CDR3, the DNA is TGCAGTGCTCCAAAACAGGGGATGTACACTGAAGCTTTCTTT. It yields the protein CSAPKQGMYTEAFF.

The rearrangement links TRBV11-2 to TRBJ1-1, with a possible D match to TRBD1 (6 bases). Germline V lookup: CDR1 SGHAT, CDR2 FQNNGV. V gave up 1 base and J gave up 0 bases, with 18 bases separating them. The CDR3 consists of 18 residues. The CDR3 here is CASSLGWLGDTMNTEAFF. The CDR3 bases are TGTGCCAGCAGCTTAGGGTGGTTGGGGGACACCATGAACACTGAAGCTTTCTTT.

Many counts were recorded for this clonotype. This chain uses TRBV12-3 or TRBV12-4 with TRBJ2-7, with 7 bases lining up with TRBD1. J was trimmed by 4 bases and V by 6 bases; bases with no gene match: 9. The CDR3 sequence is 14 residues long. The CDR3 nucleotides read TGTGCCAGCAGCCCCACAGGGGAGTTATACGAGCAGTACTTC. Protein product: CASSPTGELYEQYF.

This clonotype came up many times. The CDR3 protein is CASSGNMGQGNTEAFF. The CDR3 DNA reads TGCGCCAGCAGTGGCAATATGGGACAGGGGAACACTGAAGCTTTCTTT. This rearrangement joins TRBV10-1 to TRBJ1-1, with 9 positions matching TRBD1. The CDR3 sequence is 16 residues long. Trimming cost V 4 bases and J 1 base; bases outside gene matches: 7. Germline loops: CDR1 WNHNN, CDR2 SYGVQD (reference sequence).

This clonotype was seen at least ten times. The chain carries TRBV20-1 and TRBJ2-2; D uncertain. V lost 2 bases, J lost 3 bases, and 13 bases lay in between. The CDR3 totals 15 residues. Germline CDR1 is DFQATT and CDR2 is SNEGSKA (reference sequence). The CDR3 DNA reads as TGCAGTGCTAGATGGGCAAATAGGGACACCGGGGAGCTGTTTTTT. Translating it yields CSARWANRDTGELFF.

This clonotype came up many times. This rearrangement joins TRBV29-1 to TRBJ2-2; D gene ambiguous. Per the germline V gene, CDR1 is SQVTM and CDR2 is ANQGSEA. The CDR3 covers 10 residues. V dropped 7 bases and J dropped 6 bases, with 6 bases sitting between them. As DNA, the CDR3 is TGCAGCGCCGGAGCCGGGGAGCTGTTTTTT. Translation: CSAGAGELFF.

Ten or more counts support this clonotype. V gene TRBV5-6 combines with J gene TRBJ1-1; tentatively, D is TRBD1 (5 bases). Trimming took 3 bases from V and 4 from J, leaving 16 bases between them. This CDR3 comprises 15 residues. The germline V gene encodes CDR1 SGHDT and CDR2 YYEEEE. This chain's CDR3 is CASSWGGYGITEAFF. DNA of the CDR3: TGTGCCAGCAGCTGGGGGGGGTATGGGATCACTGAAGCTTTCTTT.

Only a few counts were recorded for this clonotype. The chain carries TRBV12-3 or TRBV12-4 and TRBJ2-3, with TRBD2 identical over 7 bases. After removal of 0 bases from V and 6 bases from J, the junction contained 6 bases not matched to a gene. The CDR3 is 15 amino acids. The CDR3 region has the DNA TGTGCCAGCAGTTTAGCGGCTAGCGGCGGGGATACGCAGTATTTT. It encodes CASSLAASGGDTQYF.

This clonotype was recorded a few times. This chain uses TRBV5-1 with TRBJ2-7; tentative D call: TRBD2 (6 bases). Germline loops: CDR1 SGHRS, CDR2 YFSETQ. There are 14 residues in the CDR3. Trimming took off 7 bases at V and 0 bases at J, with 14 bases between the two ends. The CDR3 nucleotides are TGCGCCAGCGGGGAGGAACCCGGCTCCTACGAGCAGTACTTC. Its protein is CASGEEPGSYEQYF.

Only a few counts were recorded for this clonotype. The CDR3 coding sequence is TGTGCCAGCAGTTTCACGTCCGGGGAGCCCCAGCATTTT. This encodes CASSFTSGEPQHF. The chain employs TRBV12-3 or TRBV12-4 and TRBJ1-5, with unresolved D. CDR3 size: 13 residues. V was cut by 3 bases and J by 8 bases, with 11 bases left in between.

V usage is TRBV7-3 and J usage is TRBJ2-5; 9 bases map to TRBD1. The ends lost 5 bases at V and 1 base at J; junction bases unmatched: 8. Germline V gene data show CDR1 as SGHTA and CDR2 as FQGTGA. The length of the CDR3 is 16 residues. For the CDR3, the DNA is TGTGCCAGCAGCCCGCGACAGGGGGATCTCCAAGAGACCCAGTACTTC. Protein: CASSPRQGDLQETQYF.

The chain combines TRBV20-1 with TRBJ2-5, with 14 bases fitting TRBD2. The germline CDR1 and CDR2 sequences are DFQATT and SNEGSKA (reference sequence). The junction had 5 bases not matched to a gene; V was cut back by 4 bases and J by 4 bases. The CDR3 runs to 15 residues. The CDR3 spells CSATAGTSGGETQYF. CDR3 coding DNA: TGCAGTGCTACCGCAGGGACTAGCGGGGGAGAGACCCAGTACTTC.

The chain carries TRBV24-1 and TRBJ2-3, with 10 positions matching TRBD2. Germline lookup yields CDR1 KGHDR and CDR2 SFDVKD. The CDR3 runs 15 residues. V gave up 6 bases and J gave up 5 bases; unmatched junction bases: 7. The DNA of the CDR3 is TGTGCCACCAGTTCAACTAGCGGGGAGGGAGATACGCAGTATTTT. Translating it yields CATSSTSGEGDTQYF.